Sequencing of this T cell receptor (beta chain) was carried out in a study of shared clonotypes between healthy human individuals (dated by TCRdb to 2020 to 2021). Regarding the complete study: The cohort included three men and two women between 18 and 49 years of age. To increase sequencing depth and limit assay-specific biases, TCR repertoire library preparation and sequencing were carried out by different laboratories using diverse techniques. Per donor, three plates each were used for CD4 naive and CD4 memory, two for CD8 naive, and one for CD8 memory. Per donor, leukapheresis produced somewhere between about 0.9 and 9 billion PBMCs. To estimate repertoire size and how much clonotype sharing occurs between individuals, the study deeply sequenced the blood TCR repertoires of about five healthy adults.

TCR CDR3 regions were amplified from genomic DNA by multiplex PCR using the deep immunoSEQ assay. Extracted genomic DNA from each cell subset was spread evenly across all wells of several immunoSEQ 96-well plates, with each plate serving as a replicate. For sorted subsets, about 210 ng of genomic DNA, equivalent to around 30,000 T cell genomes, went into each replicate PCR. Purified libraries were measured with a Qubit 3.0 fluorometer, size-checked on a Bioanalyzer 2100, and measured again with the KAPA Library Quantification kit. Every immunoSEQ 96-well plate was sequenced on a dedicated single-read 150-cycle Illumina NextSeq 550 flow cell. The authors' analysis ran thus. Because only junctional sequences without quality scores were contained in the immunoSEQ output, filtering matching that applied to full-length reads could not be performed. To assign V/J genes and CDR3, sequences were annotated against IMGT germline references using PyIR, a Python wrapper for IgBLAST v1.9. Any read was removed if the V/J assignment was weak (E-value above 1e-6), the CDR3 was missing, or the read contained stop codons, out-of-frame junctions, or ambiguous translated residues. V3J clonotypes were defined as sequences sharing the same inferred V gene, J gene, and CDR3 amino acid sequence. Percentage overlap between repertoires was calculated by dividing the number of shared unique clonotypes by the size of the smaller repertoire. Richness of each repertoire was evaluated using RTK rarefaction, the Chao1 estimator, and Recon v2.1 estimates of unobserved clonotypes. Generation probabilities were computed with OLGA for all TCRbeta clonotypes obtained by the gDNA method from a few donors. TCRdb stores this immuneACCESS table with in-frame sequences only. Part of the clones is absent; in the studies checked, under half of the shortfall reflects unresolved V genes, and no reason is known for the rest. That table supplies the V and J calls and clone size; D and trimming were determined from the DNA. This sample has about 2 million clones in its table, and around 95% of those were observed once. More than 0.1% of the sample comes from the top ten.

Trimming at the junction amounts to 3 bases on V and 7 bases on J, and the germline ends lie 8 bases apart. The CDR3 holds 12 amino acids from the cysteine to the phenylalanine. Only the CDR3 DNA is retained, 36 bases long and in frame from the first base. The germline V gene sets CDR1 to SGHDT and CDR2 to YYEEEE. Paper-wide results and their limitations: Sampling was limited to blood, and TCR repertoires in tissue likely differ from TCR repertoires in blood. Rarefaction of sorted-subset datasets indicated incomplete sequencing despite the large sequencing depth. Compared with non-shared clonotypes, the clonotypes found in all four sorted-subset donors had higher generation probabilities. Naive subsets generally had larger estimated clonotype richness than memory subsets. When a few donors were compared, the shared fraction of clonotypes was around 4.6% for naive CD4, 3% to 4% for naive CD8, 2.3% for memory CD4, and 0.35% to 0.4% for memory CD8. The genetic and exposure-history diversity represented was limited by the small number of donors. Based on pairwise subsampling, the degree of clonotype sharing among donors was expected to be affected by sequencing depth.

Regarding this clone: There is no known antigen for this receptor. No base-level quality is on record; no much larger clone is a single base apart.

Donors were healthy HIV-negative adults with no recently reported acute infections or vaccinations. Every donor was a Caucasian adult living in Nashville, Tennessee, USA. Magnetic negative selection was used to enrich CD4+ T cells, after which naive cells were positively selected on CD45RA and the negative fraction became the memory subset. After blood collection by leukapheresis, PBMCs were isolated using Ficoll-Histopaque density gradient centrifugation and then cryopreserved in the vapor phase of liquid nitrogen. Analytical flow cytometry was used to check the purity and quantity of every magnetically sorted T cell population. Genomic DNA was isolated from each sorted fraction and quantified by UV absorbance on a Nanodrop 2000c.

Material for sequencing was naive CD4+ T cells sorted from blood. The cell subset or site tag for this specimen amounts to: CD45RA+ positively selected. The origin of this receptor is a man between 18 and 35 years old in good health. The chain is made from TRBV5-6 and TRBJ2-1; too little of a D gene remains to name it. Here the CDR3 is given as CASSSVGNEQFF. The nucleotide sequence is TGTGCCAGCAGCTCGGTTGGGAATGAGCAGTTCTTC. Supplemented by the reference TRBV5-6 and TRBJ2-1 proteins around the CDR3, the complete variable domain is DAGVTQSPTHLIKTRGQQVTLRCSPKSGHDTVSWYQQALGQGPQFIFQYYEEEERQRGNFPDRFSGHQFPNYSSELNVNALLLGDSALYLCASSSVGNEQFFGPGTRLTVL.